This is a list of T cell receptor beta chains from one sample in a study of blood T cell repertoires in COVID-19. The repertoire was sequenced with immunoSEQ multiplex PCR; TCRdb's copy has only in-frame clones and lacks some. The sample consists of tens of thousands of clones, about 89% of them appearing once. Material for sequencing was peripheral blood. These receptors came from a man in his 70s with active COVID-19. Each CDR3 is given with its conserved first and last residue. The D gene is left open where the match is weak. The size field is filled for only some rows; it gives once, few, many or a size class.

DNA: TGCGCCAGCAGCTCAGACAGGGTTGGCTACACCTTC
CDR3: CASSSDRVGYTF
D: TRBD1
V: TRBV5-1
size: .
J: TRBJ1-2

DNA: TGTGCCAGCAGTTTATCAGCAGGAAAACTGTTTTTT
CDR3: CASSLSAGKLFF
D: .
V: TRBV12-3/TRBV12-4
size: .
J: TRBJ1-4

DNA: TGTGCCAGCAGGGTCATGGGGGCAGGGGATACGCAGTATTTT
CDR3: CASRVMGAGDTQYF
D: .
V: TRBV9
size: .
J: TRBJ2-3

DNA: TGCGCCAGCAGAAACGACAAGCCACAGGGGCAAGCTTTCTTT
CDR3: CASRNDKPQGQAFF
D: TRBD1
V: TRBV4-1
size: .
J: TRBJ1-1

DNA: TGTGCCAGCAGTTCGCAGTTAGCGGCTTCCTACAATGAGCAGTTCTTC
CDR3: CASSSQLAASYNEQFF
D: .
V: TRBV6-2/TRBV6-3
size: few
J: TRBJ2-1

DNA: TGTGCCAGCAGCTTAGGAGATAGCGGGGGACCCACAGATACGCAGTATTTT
CDR3: CASSLGDSGGPTDTQYF
D: TRBD2
V: TRBV7-2
size: .
J: TRBJ2-3

DNA: TGTGCCACCGCCGTGCGGGGGGGCGACAGCGGGGAGCTGTTTTTT
CDR3: CATAVRGGDSGELFF
D: .
V: TRBV21-1
size: .
J: TRBJ2-2

DNA: TGTGCCAGCAGCGTACTTCCCACAGATACGCAGTATTTT
CDR3: CASSVLPTDTQYF
D: .
V: TRBV9
size: once
J: TRBJ2-3

DNA: TGTGCCAGCAGCGTCGGGACACAGAATGAAAAACTGTTTTTT
CDR3: CASSVGTQNEKLFF
D: .
V: TRBV9
size: .
J: TRBJ1-4

DNA: TGTGCCAGCAGCTTGGGGAGGTTCGGGACAGGGGTTAATGGCTACACCTTC
CDR3: CASSLGRFGTGVNGYTF
D: TRBD1
V: TRBV5-6
size: .
J: TRBJ1-2

DNA: TGTGCCAGCAGCCCTAGCGGTCAGCCCCGGAACACTGAAGCTTTCTTT
CDR3: CASSPSGQPRNTEAFF
D: .
V: TRBV7-8
size: .
J: TRBJ1-1

DNA: TGTGCCAGTTCGACTAGCGGCGACGAGCAGTACTTC
CDR3: CASSTSGDEQYF
D: TRBD2
V: TRBV6-5
size: few
J: TRBJ2-7

DNA: TGTGCCAGCAGCTTAGAGTATGGAGGGTATGTTCGCAATCAGCCCCAGCATTTT
CDR3: CASSLEYGGYVRNQPQHF
D: .
V: TRBV7-2
size: .
J: TRBJ1-5